These 15 T cell receptor beta chains were all obtained from the same sample, sequenced in a study of T cells in tuberculosis (dated by TCRdb to between 2018 and 2020). Libraries came from the immunoSEQ multiplex PCR assay. This is the immuneACCESS table as TCRdb keeps it, with only in-frame sequences that have V and J called. A part of the clones is gone; compared with another copy, unresolved V genes explain less than half, and the rest is unexplained. For this sample there are more than 35,000 clones; 94% appear just once. In total, the top ten clones hold around 4.7% of the sample. The time point label on this specimen signifies: new active TB diagnosis, blood taken before or within 7 days of starting treatment. Sequenced here: PBMCs, sampled at tuberculosis diagnosis. These receptors all stem from an adult with tuberculosis.

The chain links TRBV4-1 to TRBJ2-1, with D perhaps TRBD1 (6 bases). This CDR3 comprises 15 residues. Germline V gene sequence: CDR1 MGHRA, CDR2 YSYEKL. The V and J ends lost 0 bases and 9 bases respectively, with 15 bases between them. CDR3 in amino acids: CASSQDAAGVREQFF. The CDR3 coding sequence is TGCGCCAGCAGCCAAGACGCGGCAGGGGTTCGTGAGCAGTTCTTC.

The chain has TRBV11-3 and TRBJ1-6, with a tentative D call TRBD1 (5 bases). Per germline, CDR1 SGHNT and CDR2 YENEEA. CDR3 length equals 17 residues. V lost 1 base, J lost 0 bases, and 10 bases lay in between. The DNA of the CDR3 is TGTGCCAGCAGCTTAGGGGGCGGGAGCTCCTATAATTCACCCCTCCACTTT. It encodes CASSLGGGSSYNSPLHF.

V gene TRBV7-8 combines with J gene TRBJ2-1; 11 nucleotides match TRBD2. The CDR3 loop spans 22 amino acids. V lost 5 bases, J lost 4 bases, and 25 bases stayed unmatched. Germline V gene sequence: CDR1 SGHVS, CDR2 FQNEAQ. CDR3 nucleotide sequence: TGTGCCAGCAGCCCGACCGGGACGCCGAGCCGGACCACTAGCGGGGGTTACAATGAGCAGTTCTTC. Protein product: CASSPTGTPSRTTSGGYNEQFF.

The chain carries TRBV5-1 and TRBJ2-1, with D possibly being TRBD1 (5 bases). The length of the CDR3 is 16 residues. The germline gives CDR1 SGHRS, CDR2 YFSETQ. The V gene lost 0 bases and the J gene lost 9 bases, with 19 bases spanning the gap. The DNA of the CDR3 is TGCGCCAGCAGCTTGGCGCAGGGATCGCGGATGGGTGAGCAGTTCTTC. Its translation: CASSLAQGSRMGEQFF.

The V and J genes are TRBV30 and TRBJ1-1; possibly TRBD1 for D (5 bases). V was shortened by 0 bases and J by 8 bases, with 13 bases between the two germline ends. The germline gives CDR1 GTSNPN, CDR2 SVGIG (reference sequence). The CDR3 runs to 13 residues. The CDR3 sequence is CAWSVLTGGEAFF. DNA for the CDR3: TGTGCCTGGAGTGTATTGACGGGGGGAGAAGCTTTCTTT.

The chain combines TRBV27 with TRBJ1-2, with 8 bases lining up with TRBD1. The CDR3 sequence is 15 residues long. The V gene's germline CDR1 is MNHEY and CDR2 SMNVEV (reference sequence). The V segment lost 5 bases and the J segment 5 bases; nucleotides outside the gene matches: 10. This chain's CDR3 is CASSPSTGGRYGYTF. CDR3 DNA sequence: TGTGCCAGCAGTCCCTCTACAGGGGGTCGATATGGCTACACCTTC.

The rearrangement uses TRBV7-9 and TRBJ2-3, with 12 nucleotides matching TRBD2. With V trimmed by 4 bases and J by 7 bases, 3 bases remained unmatched. CDR3 size: 14 residues. Germline CDR1 SEHNR, CDR2 FQNEAQ (reference sequence). CDR3 sequence: CASSSSGGAYTQYF. The CDR3 DNA reads TGTGCCAGCAGCTCTAGCGGGGGGGCCTATACGCAGTATTTT.

This chain uses TRBV10-1 with TRBJ1-3; D not resolved. CDR3 length: 14 residues. V lost 8 bases to trimming and J lost 0 bases, with 11 bases between them. Germline CDR1 WNHNN, CDR2 SYGVQD (reference sequence). This CDR3 reads CASQPDISGNTIYF. The CDR3 DNA reads as TGCGCCAGCCAGCCCGACATCTCTGGAAACACCATATATTTT.

CDR3 protein: CASSLAGMRVNTEAFF. The CDR3 DNA is TGCGCCAGCAGCTTGGCGGGTATGAGGGTGAACACTGAAGCTTTCTTT. The rearrangement uses TRBV5-1 and TRBJ1-1; D gene unclear. CDR3 length: 16 residues. Germline loops: CDR1 SGHRS, CDR2 YFSETQ. With 0 bases removed from V and 0 bases from J, the gap between germline ends came to 12 bases.

The chain is built from TRBV5-1 and TRBJ1-4; D call uncertain. The germline V and J ends were trimmed by 4 bases and 7 bases, with 8 bases remaining between them. The CDR3 has 12 amino acids. The germline V gene encodes CDR1 SGHRS and CDR2 YFSETQ. The CDR3, as DNA: TGCGCCAGCAGCCCTAACTTTGAAAAACTGTTTTTT. This translates into CASSPNFEKLFF. The full variable domain, in which reference TRBV5-1 and TRBJ1-4 provide the parts outside the CDR3, is KAGVTQTPRYLIKTRGQQVTLSCSPISGHRSVSWYQQTPGQGLQFLFEYFSETQRNKGNFPGRFSGRQFSNSRSEMNVSTLELGDSALYLCASSPNFEKLFFGSGTQLSVL.

Turning to this clone: The same CDR3 also results from other DNA sequences found in this sample. CDR3 DNA: TGTGCCAGCAGCGACAGGGGGTCTGGGGCCAACGTCCTGACTTTC. Translation: CASSDRGSGANVLTF. V gene TRBV9 combines with J gene TRBJ2-6, with 8 bases that match TRBD1. Trimming at V came to 3 bases and at J to 1 base, leaving 0 bases not matched to a gene. Germline V gene lookup returns CDR1 SGDLS and CDR2 YYNGEE. CDR3 length equals 15 residues.

This chain uses TRBV7-2 with TRBJ2-7; 8 positions match TRBD2. The V gene's germline CDR1 is SGHTA and CDR2 FQGNSA. After removal of 5 bases from V and 1 base from J, the junction contained 13 bases not matched to a gene. The length of the CDR3 is 17 residues. This chain's CDR3 is CASSPTSGGMNSYEQYF. CDR3 bases: TGTGCCAGCAGCCCTACGAGCGGGGGAATGAATTCCTACGAGCAGTACTTC. Looking up the rest from reference TRBV7-2 and TRBJ2-7 gives the full variable domain: GAGVSQSPSNKVTEKGKDVELRCDPISGHTALYWYRQSLGQGLEFLIYFQGNSAPDKSGLPSDRFSAERTGGSVSTLTIQRTQQEDSAVYLCASSPTSGGMNSYEQYFGPGTRLTVT.

The chain joins TRBV5-6 to TRBJ2-3, with 10 bases fitting TRBD2. The CDR3 has 16 amino acids. Looked up from germline, CDR1 is SGHDT and CDR2 is YYEEEE. V trimming: 4 bases; J trimming: 2 bases; junction bases outside the gene matches: 7. The CDR3: CASSRRTSGSTDTQYF. The CDR3 DNA is TGTGCCAGCAGCCGCCGGACTAGCGGATCCACAGATACGCAGTATTTT. Looking up the rest from reference TRBV5-6 and TRBJ2-3 gives the full variable domain: DAGVTQSPTHLIKTRGQQVTLRCSPKSGHDTVSWYQQALGQGPQFIFQYYEEEERQRGNFPDRFSGHQFPNYSSELNVNALLLGDSALYLCASSRRTSGSTDTQYFGPGTRLTVL.

The chain recombines TRBV15 with TRBJ1-2; TRBD1 matches at 9 bases. J was trimmed by 4 bases and V by 0 bases; bases with no gene match: 6. The CDR3 length is 16 residues. Per the germline V gene, CDR1 is LNHNV and CDR2 is YYDKDF (reference sequence). CDR3 coding DNA: TGTGCCACCAGCAGAGATCCACAGGGGGCAAGCTATGGCTACACCTTC. Translating it yields CATSRDPQGASYGYTF.

The chain recombines TRBV27 with TRBJ2-7; 12 nucleotides match TRBD1. Germline CDR1 reads MNHEY; CDR2 reads SMNVEV (reference sequence). CDR3 size: 17 residues. V dropped 1 base and J dropped 2; count of bases not matched to a gene: 6. CDR3 protein: CASSLLYGTGGPYEQYF. CDR3 DNA sequence: TGTGCCAGCAGTTTATTATATGGGACAGGGGGCCCCTACGAGCAGTACTTC.